The present T cell receptor beta chain was sequenced within a study of T cell changes during pregnancy in multiple sclerosis. TCRdb's copy holds only in-frame clones and misses some; the assay was immunoSEQ multiplex PCR. The table shows 80,000 to 100,000 clones, with 80% to 95% occurring only once. The source was peripheral blood, collected after pregnancy. The receptor was derived from a female donor with multiple sclerosis, enrolled in a pregnancy study.

The CDR3 here is CASKSGRTNNEQFF. As DNA, the CDR3 is TGTGCCAGTAAGTCGGGAAGAACCAACAATGAGCAGTTCTTC. The rearrangement joins TRBV19 to TRBJ2-1, with D perhaps TRBD2 (5 bases). CDR3 length equals 14 residues. With 7 bases removed from V and 5 bases from J, the gap between germline ends came to 15 bases. Germline V gene lookup returns CDR1 LNHDA and CDR2 SQIVND (reference sequence).